Described below is a single T cell receptor beta chain sequence and its context. The V gene lost 6 bases and the J gene lost 2 bases, with 7 bases spanning the gap. The CDR3 totals 12 residues. The germline CDR1 and CDR2 sequences are LNHDA and SQIVND (reference sequence). The data belong to a study of blood T cell repertoires in COVID-19. In the study overall: T cells, B-cell-depleted T cells, or PBMCs provided the cDNA or gDNA that served as material.

In the original analysis: Amplification from reference gene primers served as the basis for estimated nucleated cell counts. Only in-frame clones appear in the TCRdb table, and some are missing; sequencing was by immunoSEQ multiplex PCR. V and J calls and clone size are as listed in that table; D and trimming were resolved from the DNA. Altogether around 69,000 clones are present, approximately 85% being singletons, with the ten largest covering roughly 24%. The sequenced material came from peripheral blood. The source is a man over 45 with acute or convalescent COVID-19. The chain couples TRBV19 to TRBJ2-5; a weak D match, TRBD1 (6 bases). DNA of the CDR3: TGTGCCAGTAGGGACAGACAAGAGACCCAGTACTTC. Its translation is CASRDRQETQYF.